The clone carrying this T cell receptor beta chain was observed once. The data derive from a study of cytomegalovirus exposure and HLA in healthy donors. The PCR ran on 60 Vbeta and 13 Jbeta primers. Method: immunoSEQ multiplex PCR; TCRdb's copy keeps in-frame clones and lacks some. In the table there are under 150,000 clones, about 80% of which are singletons. Trimming stripped 2 bases from V and 0 bases from J, with 9 bases between. CDR1 is ENHRY and CDR2 is SYGVKD in the germline V gene. The CDR3 spans 15 residues. The chain joins TRBV10-3 to TRBJ2-3; no firm D call. This TCR was sampled from a woman aged 25 to 39 in good health and CMV-seropositive. The sample taken for sequencing was PBMCs. CDR3 DNA: TGTGCCATCAGTGAGAGTCAGACTAGCACAGATACGCAGTATTTT. Its translation is CAISESQTSTDTQYF.